This is a list of T cell receptor beta chains from one sample in a study of T cell repertoires in cytomegalovirus infection. Their antigens are not known. TCRdb reprocessed the reads with MiXCR, giving one entry per CDR3 protein. This table holds hundreds of thousands of distinct CDR3 sequences, roughly 36% found once. Here the sequenced sample was cultured PBMCs, taken from culture after CMV antigen stimulation. These receptors were collected from a human donor in good health (CMV status not recorded). Some clones in this sample may be carry-over from other donors' samples. Both conserved end residues are part of each CDR3. Each record gives: clone size, V gene, J gene, D gene, CDR3 length, CDR3 DNA, CDR3 protein. D genes are given only for firm matches. Some rows mark clone size as missing; the rest say once, few, many or name a class of expanded clone.

.	TRBV5-1	TRBJ2-2	TRBD2	15	TGCGCCAGCAGCGCCGGGACTAGCTTCACCGGGGAGCTGTTTTTT	CASSAGTSFTGELFF
many	TRBV12-5	TRBJ2-6	.	20	TGTGCTAGTGGTTTGGTACCAGACGGAGTATCCTTCTCTGGGGCCAACGTCCTGACTTTC	CASGLVPDGVSFSGANVLTF
.	TRBV20-1	TRBJ1-2	.	12	TGCAGTGCTATCGTACAGAACTATGGCTACACCTTC	CSAIVQNYGYTF
.	TRBV7-8	TRBJ2-1	TRBD2	16	TGTGCCAGCAGCCAGGGGTCTAGCGGGGGCTACAATGAGCCGTTCTTC	CASSQGSSGGYNEPFF
few	TRBV5-1	TRBJ1-5	.	15	TGCGCCAGCAGCTTGGATGGGGATAGCAATCAGCCCCAGCATTTT	CASSLDGDSNQPQHF
few	TRBV19	TRBJ2-1	.	12	TGTGCCTCTAGCGCCTCCTACAATGAGCAGTTCTTC	CASSASYNEQFF
.	TRBV20-1	TRBJ1-1	.	14	TGCAGTGCTAGGGACCTAGGGATTAGCACTGAAGCTTTCTTT	CSARDLGISTEAFF
few	TRBV7-6	TRBJ1-5	TRBD1	16	TGTGCCAGCAGCCGATCCGGGACAGGGGGCTTTCAGCCCCAGCATTTT	CASSRSGTGGFQPQHF
.	TRBV20-1	TRBJ1-5	TRBD1	16	TGCAGTGCCACGCGGACAGGGGGGTTGAGCAATCAGCCCCAGCATTTT	CSATRTGGLSNQPQHF
.	TRBV11-2	TRBJ2-1	TRBD2	16	TGTGCCAGCAGCCGCCCGGGGCGGGAGGCTTACAATGAGCAGTTCTTC	CASSRPGREAYNEQFF
.	TRBV5-1	TRBJ2-1	.	16	TGCGCCAGCAGCCCAGCGGGCCGGAGCTCCTACAATGAGCAGTTCTTC	CASSPAGRSSYNEQFF
.	TRBV6-6	TRBJ2-5	TRBD2	17	TGTGCCAGCAGTTACTCCGGGACTAGCGGGATAGGAGAGACCCAGTACTTC	CASSYSGTSGIGETQYF
.	TRBV2	TRBJ2-4	TRBD2	16	TGTGCCAGCAGTGAGGACGGGAGGATAGCCAAAAACATTCAGTACTTC	CASSEDGRIAKNIQYF
.	TRBV27	TRBJ2-2	.	14	TGTGCCAGCAGTTTGTGGCAAGGCACCGGGGAGCTGTTTTTT	CASSLWQGTGELFF
few	TRBV6-6	TRBJ1-2	TRBD1	17	TGTGCCAGCAGTTACAAAGTCCGACAGGGACTTAACTATGGCTACACCTTC	CASSYKVRQGLNYGYTF
.	TRBV6-2/TRBV6-3	TRBJ2-1	TRBD2	16	TGTGCCAGCAGGCACCCGACTAGCAACCCCTACAATGAGCAGTTCTTC	CASRHPTSNPYNEQFF
.	TRBV7-2	TRBJ2-3	.	12	TGTGCCAGCAGTCTCGTAAGGGATACGAAGTATTTT	CASSLVRDTKYF
few	TRBV7-2	TRBJ2-7	.	15	TGTGCCAGCAGCCAAGGTCCCGTTTATCGCTACGAGCAGTACTTC	CASSQGPVYRYEQYF
.	TRBV6-4	TRBJ1-1	TRBD1	15	TGTGCCAGCAGTGACTCGGGACAGGGGGACACTGAAGCTTTCTTT	CASSDSGQGDTEAFF
many	TRBV7-2	TRBJ2-3	.	14	TGTGCCAGCAGCTTAGAGAGAAGGGGAGATACGCAGTATTTT	CASSLERRGDTQYF
many	TRBV7-2	TRBJ2-7	.	13	TGTGCCAGCAGCTTAATGGGAGAGGGGGAGCAGTACTTC	CASSLMGEGEQYF
many	TRBV7-2	TRBJ1-1	TRBD1	16	TGTGCCAGCAGCCTGGAGACCAGGGGGCTGGAAACTGAAGCTTTCTTT	CASSLETRGLETEAFF
once	TRBV6-2/TRBV6-3	TRBJ2-5	.	16	TGTGCCAGCTGTTACCGGGGGGGACAGCTTCAAGAGACCCAGTACTTC	CASCYRGGQLQETQYF
few	TRBV12-3/TRBV12-4	TRBJ2-5	.	13	TGTGCCAGCACGAAAGGGCCACAAGAGACCCAGTACTTC	CASTKGPQETQYF
.	TRBV6-1	TRBJ2-3	.	13	TGTGCCAGCAGGGAACAGGGTAGCGATACGCAGTATTTT	CASREQGSDTQYF
few	TRBV6-8	TRBJ1-2	.	13	TGTGCCGCATGGGAGTCCGGAGACTATGGCTACACCTTC	CAAWESGDYGYTF
.	TRBV28	TRBJ2-3	TRBD1	16	TGTGCCAGCAGTTCTCGACAGGGCGGGAGCACAGATACGCAGTATTTT	CASSSRQGGSTDTQYF
once	TRBV20-1	TRBJ2-3	TRBD2	15	TGCAGTGCTAGAGGTATAGCGGGGAGCACAGATACGCAGTATTTT	CSARGIAGSTDTQYF
.	TRBV5-6	TRBJ1-4	.	14	TGTGCCAGCAGCTTGTTCCAAACGGATGAAAAACTGTTTTTT	CASSLFQTDEKLFF
few	TRBV7-2	TRBJ2-1	.	14	TGTGCCAGCAGCTTATTGGGGGAGTACAATGAGCAGTTCTTC	CASSLLGEYNEQFF
few	TRBV7-8	TRBJ2-5	.	15	TGTGCCAGCAGCTTAGCGTTACACCTCCAAGAGACCCAGTACTTC	CASSLALHLQETQYF
.	TRBV6-2/TRBV6-3	TRBJ1-1	.	15	TGTGCCAGCAGTTACCAGAAGGGGGTAAACACTGAAGCTTTCTTT	CASSYQKGVNTEAFF
.	TRBV5-1	TRBJ2-5	TRBD2	15	TGCGCCAGCGGTTCGCGGGGGGGCCCCCAAGAGACCCAGTACTTC	CASGSRGGPQETQYF
.	TRBV20-1	TRBJ1-2	.	12	TGCAGTGCTAGGACACTCAGTTATGGCTACACCTTC	CSARTLSYGYTF
few	TRBV28	TRBJ2-2	TRBD2	16	TGTGCCAGCAATCCAGCGGGGGGAGCTGGCACCGGGGAGCTGTTTTTT	CASNPAGGAGTGELFF
few	TRBV7-2	TRBJ1-5	.	15	TGTGCCAGCAGCTTTTCGTCGGGATCGGATCAGCCCCAGCATTTT	CASSFSSGSDQPQHF